This T cell receptor beta chain was sequenced during a study of cytomegalovirus exposure and HLA in healthy donors. This cohort consisted of healthy bone marrow donors. PCR primers comprised 60 Vbeta and 13 Jbeta primers. The protocol was immunoSEQ multiplex PCR, while the TCRdb copy is restricted to in-frame clones and leaves out a portion. The sample consists of 59,000 or so clones, 85% of them appearing once. On this clone: No antigen is known for it.

The ends lost 3 bases at V and 3 bases at J; junction bases unmatched: 14. The CDR3 spans 19 residues. CDR1 is SGHDT, CDR2 YYEEEE, per germline. The study's findings and limits: Immune exposure information available was restricted to CMV serostatus.

The rearrangement links TRBV5-6 to TRBJ2-2, with TRBD1 matching over 10 bases. The TCR was taken from a female donor in good health and CMV-seronegative. Sequenced material: PBMCs. This CDR3 is CASSSTGGFSLVDTGELFF. DNA for the CDR3: TGTGCCAGCAGCTCGACAGGGGGCTTCTCGCTGGTAGACACCGGGGAGCTGTTTTTT.